This TCR beta chain was obtained from a study of Graves' ophthalmopathy and Graves' hyperthyroidism. Other autoimmune diseases, uncontrolled infections, pregnancy or lactation led to the exclusion of patients. RNA transcripts were the template, and TCR beta CDR3 regions were amplified from them. An initial RT-PCR round employing HTBI primers preceded a second-round multiplex PCR. TCRdb recomputed calls from the multiplex PCR reads with MiXCR, one row per CDR3 protein. The profile shows 400,000 or so distinct CDR3 sequences, approximately 18% of them singletons. The CDR3 extends over 12 amino acids. V lost 6 bases and J lost 3, with 11 bases in between. Germline values: CDR1 DFQATT, CDR2 SNEGSKA (reference sequence). Study results and limitations: The blood repertoire also included most expanded thyroid clonotypes above 0.001 frequency.

This clonotype was recorded many times. Its antigen is still unknown. Sequencing input: peripheral blood. This chain connects TRBV20-1 to TRBJ1-2; D perhaps matches TRBD1 (5 bases). This TCR was recovered from an adult woman with stable Graves' hyperthyroidism. The CDR3 DNA is TGCAGTGCAACCTCGGGGGACTATGGCTACACCTTC. Its translation is CSATSGDYGYTF.